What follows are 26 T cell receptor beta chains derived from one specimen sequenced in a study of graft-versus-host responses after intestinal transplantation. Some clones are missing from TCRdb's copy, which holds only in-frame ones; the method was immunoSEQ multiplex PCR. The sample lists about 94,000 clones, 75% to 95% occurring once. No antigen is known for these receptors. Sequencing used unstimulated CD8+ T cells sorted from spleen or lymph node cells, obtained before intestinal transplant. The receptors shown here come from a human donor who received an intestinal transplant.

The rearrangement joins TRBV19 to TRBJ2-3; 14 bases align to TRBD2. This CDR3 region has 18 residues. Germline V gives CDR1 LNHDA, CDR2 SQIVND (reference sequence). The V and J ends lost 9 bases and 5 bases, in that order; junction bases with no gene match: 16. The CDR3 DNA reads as TGTGCCAGCTCACCCCGCCTCCTGACTAGCGGGGGGGGAGATACGCAGTATTTT. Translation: CASSPRLLTSGGGDTQYF.

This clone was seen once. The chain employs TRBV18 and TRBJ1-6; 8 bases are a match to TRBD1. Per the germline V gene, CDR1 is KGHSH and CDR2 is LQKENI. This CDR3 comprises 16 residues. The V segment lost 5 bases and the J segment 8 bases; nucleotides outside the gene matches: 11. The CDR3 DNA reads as TGTGCCAGCTCAACATCCCGGACAGGGACGGATTCACCCCTCCACTTT. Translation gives CASSTSRTGTDSPLHF.

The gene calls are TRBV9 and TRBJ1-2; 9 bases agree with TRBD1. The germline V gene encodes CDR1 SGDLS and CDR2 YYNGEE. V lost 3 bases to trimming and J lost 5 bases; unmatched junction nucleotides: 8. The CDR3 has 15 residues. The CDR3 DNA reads TGTGCCAGCAGCGCCAGACAGGGGGTCTCTTATGGCTACACCTTC. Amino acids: CASSARQGVSYGYTF.

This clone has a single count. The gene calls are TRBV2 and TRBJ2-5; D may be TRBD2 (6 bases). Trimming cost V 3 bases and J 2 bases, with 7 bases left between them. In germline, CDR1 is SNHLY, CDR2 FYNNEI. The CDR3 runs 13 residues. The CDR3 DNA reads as TGTGCCAGCAGTGAGCGGGATCAAGAGACCCAGTACTTC. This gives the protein CASSERDQETQYF.

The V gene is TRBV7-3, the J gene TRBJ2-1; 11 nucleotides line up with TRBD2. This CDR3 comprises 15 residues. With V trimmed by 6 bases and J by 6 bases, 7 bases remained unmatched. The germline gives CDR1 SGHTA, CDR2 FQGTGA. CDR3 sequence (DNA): TGTGCCAGCAGGTTAGGGACTAGCGGCATCAATGAGCAGTTCTTC. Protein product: CASRLGTSGINEQFF.

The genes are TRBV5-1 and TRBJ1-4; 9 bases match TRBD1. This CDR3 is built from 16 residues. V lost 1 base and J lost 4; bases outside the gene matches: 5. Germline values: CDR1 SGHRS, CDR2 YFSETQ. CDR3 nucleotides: TGCGCCAGCAGCTTGAACCCGGGACAGGGTAATGAAAAACTGTTTTTT. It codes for CASSLNPGQGNEKLFF.

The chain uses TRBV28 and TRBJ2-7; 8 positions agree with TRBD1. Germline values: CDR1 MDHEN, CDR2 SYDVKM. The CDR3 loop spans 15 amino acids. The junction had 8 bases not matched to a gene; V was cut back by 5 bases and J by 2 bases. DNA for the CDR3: TGTGCCAGCAGTCCATTTACAGGGGGACCCTACGAGCAGTACTTC. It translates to CASSPFTGGPYEQYF.

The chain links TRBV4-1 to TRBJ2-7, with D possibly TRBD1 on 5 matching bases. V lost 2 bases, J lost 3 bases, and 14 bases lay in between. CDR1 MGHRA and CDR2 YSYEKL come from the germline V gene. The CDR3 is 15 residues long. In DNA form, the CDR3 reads TGCGCCAGCAGCCAATCCCGGGTACAGGTCTACGAGCAGTACTTC. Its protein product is CASSQSRVQVYEQYF.

The CDR3 DNA sequence: TGCGCCAGCAGCCAAGTGGGGCGGGATGAAGCTTTCTTT. Amino acid sequence: CASSQVGRDEAFF. The chain employs TRBV4-1 and TRBJ1-1, with D maybe TRBD1 (5 bases). The CDR3 extends over 13 amino acids. V lost 1 base to trimming and J lost 7 bases, with 10 bases between them. Germline V gene lookup returns CDR1 MGHRA and CDR2 YSYEKL.

CDR3 loop: CASSAGQGNYGYTF. Here the CDR3 DNA reads TGTGCCAGTAGTGCGGGACAGGGGAACTATGGCTACACCTTC. The V and J genes are TRBV19 and TRBJ1-2, with TRBD1 identical over 10 bases. This CDR3 contains 14 residues. V trimming: 5 bases; J trimming: 2 bases; junction bases outside the gene matches: 2. Per the germline V gene, CDR1 is LNHDA and CDR2 is SQIVND (reference sequence).

CDR3 in DNA: TGTGCCAGCAGTTCCATAAGCCCGAGCGGGCCGAAGGAATACAGGGAGCTGTTTTTT. Translating it yields CASSSISPSGPKEYRELFF. The V gene is TRBV27, the J gene TRBJ2-2; possibly TRBD2 for D (6 bases). V dropped 4 bases and J dropped 9 bases, with 30 bases sitting between them. Germline V gives CDR1 MNHEY, CDR2 SMNVEV (reference sequence). The CDR3 covers 19 residues.

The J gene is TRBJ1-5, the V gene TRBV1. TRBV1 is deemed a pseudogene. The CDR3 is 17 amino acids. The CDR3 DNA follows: TGCACCAGCAGCCAAGAGACGGGGAGGGAGCGGGATCAGCCCCAGCATTTT. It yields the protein CTSSQETGRERDQPQHF.

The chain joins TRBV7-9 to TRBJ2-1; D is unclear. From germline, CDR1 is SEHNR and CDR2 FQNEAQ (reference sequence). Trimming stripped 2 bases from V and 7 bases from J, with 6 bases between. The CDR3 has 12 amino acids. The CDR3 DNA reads TGTGCCAGCAGCTTATTCGTAAATGAGCAGTTCTTC. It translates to CASSLFVNEQFF.

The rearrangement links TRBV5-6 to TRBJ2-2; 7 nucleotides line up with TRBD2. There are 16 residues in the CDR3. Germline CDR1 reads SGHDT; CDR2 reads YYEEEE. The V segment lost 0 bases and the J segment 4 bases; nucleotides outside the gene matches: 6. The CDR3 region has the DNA TGTGCCAGCAGCTTGGCCGGGCTAGCGGTCACCGGGGAGCTGTTTTTT. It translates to CASSLAGLAVTGELFF.

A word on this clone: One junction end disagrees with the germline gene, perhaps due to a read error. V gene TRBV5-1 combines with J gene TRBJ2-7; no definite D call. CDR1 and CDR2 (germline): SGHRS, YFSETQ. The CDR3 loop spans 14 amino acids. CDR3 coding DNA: TGCGCCAGCAGCTTGGGACCGGGTTCCTACAAGCAGTACTTC. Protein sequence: CASSLGPGSYKQYF.

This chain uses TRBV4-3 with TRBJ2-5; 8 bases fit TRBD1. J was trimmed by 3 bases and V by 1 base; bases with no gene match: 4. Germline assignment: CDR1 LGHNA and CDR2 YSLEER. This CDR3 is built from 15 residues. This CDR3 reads CASSQGTGPEETQYF. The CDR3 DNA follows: TGCGCCAGCAGCCAAGGGACAGGGCCAGAAGAGACCCAGTACTTC.

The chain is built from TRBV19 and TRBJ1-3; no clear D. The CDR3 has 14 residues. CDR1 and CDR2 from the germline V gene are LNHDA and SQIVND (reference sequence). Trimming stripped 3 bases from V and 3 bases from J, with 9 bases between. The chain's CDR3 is CASSIGDYGNTIYF. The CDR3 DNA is TGTGCCAGTAGTATCGGAGACTATGGAAACACCATATATTTT.

This CDR3 reads CASRITGTSGYEQYF. The CDR3 DNA reads as TGTGCCAGTAGAATAACCGGGACTAGCGGCTACGAGCAGTACTTC. J is TRBJ2-7 and V is TRBV19, with 11 bases matching TRBD2. Trimming cost V 6 bases and J 3 bases; bases outside gene matches: 7. This CDR3 has 15 amino acids. The germline CDR1 and CDR2 sequences are LNHDA and SQIVND (reference sequence).

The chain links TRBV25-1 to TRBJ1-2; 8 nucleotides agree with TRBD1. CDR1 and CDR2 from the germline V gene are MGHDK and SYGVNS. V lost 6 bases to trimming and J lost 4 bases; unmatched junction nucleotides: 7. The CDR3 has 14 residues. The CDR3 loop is CASSRQGASYGYTF. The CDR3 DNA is TGTGCCAGCAGCAGGCAGGGGGCTAGCTATGGCTACACCTTC.

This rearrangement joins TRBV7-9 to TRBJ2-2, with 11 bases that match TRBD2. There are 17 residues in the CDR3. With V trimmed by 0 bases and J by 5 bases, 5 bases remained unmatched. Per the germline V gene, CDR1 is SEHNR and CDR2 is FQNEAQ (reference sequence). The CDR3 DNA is TGTGCCAGCAGCTTAGCGGGACTAGCGGTATTAACCGGGGAGCTGTTTTTT. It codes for CASSLAGLAVLTGELFF. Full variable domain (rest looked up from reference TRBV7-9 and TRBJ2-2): DTGVSQNPRHKITKRGQNVTFRCDPISEHNRLYWYRQTLGQGPEFLTYFQNEAQLEKSRLLSDRFSAERPKGSFSTLEIQRTEQGDSAMYLCASSLAGLAVLTGELFFGEGSRLTVL.

CDR3 protein: CASSLRGIPQGGELFF. The CDR3 coding sequence is TGTGCCAGCAGTTTAAGAGGAATACCCCAGGGTGGGGAGCTGTTTTTT. This chain joins TRBV28 and TRBJ2-2, with D possibly being TRBD1 (5 bases). Trimming left V 2 bases short and J 8 bases short, with 18 bases between. Germline V gene sequence: CDR1 MDHEN, CDR2 SYDVKM. The CDR3 contains 16 residues.

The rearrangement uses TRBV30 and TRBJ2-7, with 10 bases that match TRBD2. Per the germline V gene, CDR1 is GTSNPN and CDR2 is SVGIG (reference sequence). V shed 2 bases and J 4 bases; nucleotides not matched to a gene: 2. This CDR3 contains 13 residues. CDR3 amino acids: CAWSSGRVYEQYF. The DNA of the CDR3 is TGTGCCTGGAGTAGCGGGAGGGTTTACGAGCAGTACTTC.

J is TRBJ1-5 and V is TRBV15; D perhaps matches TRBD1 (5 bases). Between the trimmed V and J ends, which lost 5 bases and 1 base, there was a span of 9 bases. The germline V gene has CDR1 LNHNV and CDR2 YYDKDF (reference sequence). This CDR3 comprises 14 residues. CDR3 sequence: CATSAEGSNQPQHF. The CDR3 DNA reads TGTGCCACCAGCGCGGAGGGGAGCAATCAGCCCCAGCATTTT.

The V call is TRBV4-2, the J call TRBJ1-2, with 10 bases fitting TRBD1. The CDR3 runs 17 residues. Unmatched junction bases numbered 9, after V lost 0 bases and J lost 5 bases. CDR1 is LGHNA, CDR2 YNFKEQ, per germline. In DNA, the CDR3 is TGTGCCAGCAGCCAAGACCTGTGGGACAGGGGAGTATATGGCTACACCTTC. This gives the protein CASSQDLWDRGVYGYTF.

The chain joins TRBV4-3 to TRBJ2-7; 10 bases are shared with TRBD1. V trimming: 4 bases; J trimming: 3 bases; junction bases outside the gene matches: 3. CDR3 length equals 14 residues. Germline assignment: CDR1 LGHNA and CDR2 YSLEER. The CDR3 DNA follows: TGCGCCAGCAGCCCCGGGACAGGGGTCTACGAGCAGTACTTC. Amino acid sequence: CASSPGTGVYEQYF.

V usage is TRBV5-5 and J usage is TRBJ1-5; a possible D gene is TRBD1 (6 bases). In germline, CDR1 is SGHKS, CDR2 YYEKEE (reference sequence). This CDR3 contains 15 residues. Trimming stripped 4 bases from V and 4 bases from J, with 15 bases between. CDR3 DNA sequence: TGTGCCAGCAGCAAATGGACAGTTCCGAATCAGCCCCAGCATTTT. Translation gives CASSKWTVPNQPQHF.